The sequence of this T cell receptor beta chain was determined in a study of blood T cell repertoires in COVID-19. Study summary: PBMCs, B-cell-depleted T cells, or T cells provided the cDNA or gDNA that made up the material.

Per the original data handling: From reference gene primer amplification, estimates of nucleated cell counts were derived. This table comes from immunoSEQ multiplex PCR, and its TCRdb copy is limited to in-frame clones, with some not included. Clonal size and the V and J genes are those of that table, whereas D and trimming came from the DNA. The sample has 400,000 to 550,000 clones; more than 85% are singletons. CDR1 and CDR2 from the germline V gene are SGHVS and FNYEAQ. V shed 5 bases and J shed 10 bases, with 26 bases lying between them. The CDR3 is 16 residues long. V usage is TRBV7-6 and J usage is TRBJ1-2; D unclear. The origin of this receptor is a woman aged 30 to 39 with acute or convalescent COVID-19. The sequencing input was peripheral blood. The CDR3 loop is CASSPGLGFTPGSYTF. Here the CDR3 DNA reads TGTGCCAGCAGCCCCGGTCTGGGTTTTACTCCGGGATCCTACACCTTC.